The next 20 T cell receptor beta chains were all read from a single sample in a study of T cells of healthy individuals. TCRdb reanalysed the 5' RACE reads using MiXCR and keeps one entry per CDR3 protein. The table shows 63,000 or so distinct CDR3 sequences, with roughly 16% occurring only once. These receptors all stem from a human donor in good health.

This clonotype was found many times. This rearrangement joins TRBV27 to TRBJ1-4, with D unresolved. CDR1 MNHEY and CDR2 SMNVEV come from the germline V gene (reference sequence). This CDR3 is 11 amino acids long. Trimming left V 5 bases short and J 7 bases short, with 5 bases between. CDR3 amino acids: CASSMGEKLFF. The DNA of the CDR3 is TGTGCCAGCAGTATGGGTGAAAAACTGTTTTTT.

This clonotype has at least ten counts. This rearrangement joins TRBV24-1 to TRBJ2-1, with D tentatively TRBD2 (5 bases). V was trimmed by 4 bases and J by 10 bases, leaving 19 bases between them. CDR1 is KGHDR, CDR2 SFDVKD, per germline. This CDR3 region has 15 residues. CDR3 residues: CATSEYGKISGEQFF. CDR3 coding DNA: TGTGCCACCAGTGAATACGGTAAGATAAGCGGCGAGCAGTTCTTC.

This clonotype turned up a few times. The chain has TRBV11-2 and TRBJ2-3; the D gene is possibly TRBD2 (6 bases). Germline values: CDR1 SGHAT, CDR2 FQNNGV. The V gene lost 5 bases and the J gene lost 8 bases, with 14 bases spanning the gap. There are 13 residues in the CDR3. The CDR3 here is CASSAGVGGTQYF. The CDR3, as DNA: TGTGCCAGCAGCGCTGGAGTCGGGGGTACGCAGTATTTT.

This clonotype showed up just a few times. The CDR3 end shows no conserved phenylalanine or tryptophan, and so a read error is likely. No DNA is shown, since the ends of the CDR3 on it are uncertain; the CDR3 is the one TCRdb lists. This chain uses TRBV2 with TRBJ2-1; TRBD2 is taken as the D call from the table, unchecked against the DNA. The germline CDR1 and CDR2 sequences are SNHLY and FYNNEI. The CDR3 sequence runs 15 residues, both termini included. The CDR3 spells CASSDETSGRGPPLS.

The genes are TRBV12-3 or TRBV12-4 and TRBJ2-5; 12 bases map to TRBD2. This CDR3 spans 19 amino acids. J gave up 0 bases and V 3 bases, and 11 bases lay outside the gene matches. CDR3 residues: CASSFLLGTSGFYQETQYF. DNA for the CDR3: TGTGCCAGCAGTTTTCTGCTCGGGACTAGCGGGTTCTACCAAGAGACCCAGTACTTC.

At least ten counts were recorded for this clonotype. The CDR3 protein is CASSLDRPNSPLHF. The CDR3 DNA follows: TGTGCCAGCAGTTTGGACAGACCTAATTCACCCCTCCACTTT. The rearrangement uses TRBV28 and TRBJ1-6; D perhaps matches TRBD1 (6 bases). Per germline, CDR1 MDHEN and CDR2 SYDVKM. V was trimmed by 3 bases and J by 6 bases, leaving 9 bases between them. The CDR3 is 14 amino acids.

The rearrangement links TRBV9 to TRBJ2-2, with 11 bases that match TRBD2. V lost 4 bases and J lost 3; bases outside the gene matches: 2. Per the germline V gene, CDR1 is SGDLS and CDR2 is YYNGEE. This CDR3 comprises 15 residues. CDR3: CASSKGLADTGELFF. For the CDR3, the DNA is TGTGCCAGCAGCAAGGGACTAGCGGACACCGGGGAGCTGTTTTTT.

This clonotype came up many times. V gene TRBV18 combines with J gene TRBJ2-2; 10 bases are a match to TRBD2. Germline CDR1 reads KGHSH; CDR2 reads LQKENI. V shed 2 bases and J 5 bases; nucleotides not matched to a gene: 5. This CDR3 has 16 residues. The CDR3 region is CASSPSAGGTTGELFF. The CDR3 DNA is TGTGCCAGCTCACCATCAGCGGGGGGGACTACCGGGGAGCTGTTTTTT.

V is TRBV7-2 and J is TRBJ1-4; D is unclear. This CDR3 is 14 amino acids long. Germline V lookup: CDR1 SGHTA, CDR2 FQGNSA. V shed 5 bases and J shed 7 bases, with 14 bases lying between them. The CDR3 DNA reads as TGTGCCAGCAGCGGGTACGGATTAGGTGAAAAACTGTTTTTT. It translates to CASSGYGLGEKLFF.

This clonotype appeared many times. This chain uses TRBV12-3 or TRBV12-4 with TRBJ1-5, with 7 nucleotides matching TRBD1. CDR3 length equals 16 residues. V was clipped by 3 bases and J by 4 bases; unmatched bases: 9. This CDR3 is CASSFGTERLNQPQHF. CDR3 sequence (DNA): TGTGCCAGCAGTTTCGGGACAGAAAGGCTAAATCAGCCCCAGCATTTT.

In its sample, this clonotype was seen a few times. This chain connects TRBV11-3 to TRBJ2-1; no clear D gene. Trimming took 4 bases from V and 6 from J, leaving 7 bases between them. Germline V lookup: CDR1 SGHNT, CDR2 YENEEA. The CDR3 contains 12 residues. CDR3: CASSSYSNEQFF. CDR3 DNA: TGTGCCAGCAGCTCCTACTCCAATGAGCAGTTCTTC. Together with reference TRBV11-3 and TRBJ2-1, the CDR3 gives the full variable domain: EAGVVQSPRYKIIEKKQPVAFWCNPISGHNTLYWYLQNLGQGPELLIRYENEEAVDDSQLPKDRFSAERLKGVDSTLKIQPAELGDSAVYLCASSSYSNEQFFGPGTRLTVL.

In its sample, this clonotype was seen a few times. The chain combines TRBV20-1 with TRBJ2-2, with 7 bases identical to TRBD1. This CDR3 has 13 residues. The V gene end was trimmed by 6 bases and the J gene end by 4 bases; junction bases not matched to a gene: 5. Germline V gene data show CDR1 as DFQATT and CDR2 as SNEGSKA (reference sequence). In nucleotides, the CDR3 is TGCAGTGCGACAGGGTCGGCCACCGGGGAGCTGTTTTTT. This gives the protein CSATGSATGELFF.

At least ten counts were recorded for this clonotype. This chain uses TRBV27 with TRBJ1-1, with D hard to call. The V end was cut by 0 bases, the J end by 1 base, with 6 bases between. Germline lookup yields CDR1 MNHEY and CDR2 SMNVEV (reference sequence). CDR3 length: 14 residues. CDR3 sequence: CASSLSFGNTEAFF. The CDR3 DNA reads as TGTGCCAGCAGTTTATCGTTTGGGAACACTGAAGCTTTCTTT.

This clonotype was counted only a few times. The gene calls are TRBV19 and TRBJ2-5, with a possible D match to TRBD2 (5 bases). V was cut by 3 bases and J by 2 bases, with 7 bases left in between. Germline V gene data show CDR1 as LNHDA and CDR2 as SQIVND (reference sequence). The CDR3 spans 13 residues. The CDR3 protein is CASSIGLQETQYF. The CDR3 DNA follows: TGTGCCAGTAGTATTGGACTGCAAGAGACCCAGTACTTC.

This clonotype was seen more than once but under ten times. The V and J genes are TRBV20-1 and TRBJ2-2; no clear D gene. The CDR3 loop spans 13 amino acids. V lost 3 bases, J lost 7 bases, and 12 bases lay in between. Germline V lookup: CDR1 DFQATT, CDR2 SNEGSKA (reference sequence). The CDR3 region is CSASMTINGELFF. CDR3 DNA: TGCAGTGCTAGCATGACAATAAACGGGGAGCTGTTTTTT.

This clonotype was found many times. The CDR3 sequence is CASSYSGQGYEQYF. CDR3 in DNA: TGTGCCAGCAGTTACTCGGGACAGGGGTACGAGCAGTACTTC. The chain has TRBV6-6 and TRBJ2-7; 10 nucleotides agree with TRBD1. The CDR3 has 14 amino acids. The V gene end was trimmed by 0 bases and the J gene end by 4 bases; junction bases not matched to a gene: 0. Germline values: CDR1 MNHNY, CDR2 SVGAGI (reference sequence).

This clonotype has ten or more counts. The V gene is TRBV28, the J gene TRBJ2-7, with D uncertain. This CDR3 has 12 amino acids. Per the germline V gene, CDR1 is MDHEN and CDR2 is SYDVKM. V was shortened by 8 bases and J by 3 bases, with 11 bases between the two germline ends. DNA for the CDR3: TGTGCCAGCCTCGGAATCGACTACGAGCAGTACTTC. It translates to CASLGIDYEQYF. Complete variable domain (other parts from reference TRBV28 and TRBJ2-7): DVKVTQSSRYLVKRTGEKVFLECVQDMDHENMFWYRQDPGLGLRLIYFSYDVKMKEKGDIPEGYSVSREKKERFSLILESASTNQTSMYLCASLGIDYEQYFGPGTRLTVT.

The table lists this clonotype with a few counts. The genes are TRBV4-3 and TRBJ2-7; weak D call: TRBD2 (6 bases). Germline CDR1 LGHNA, CDR2 YSLEER. V lost 0 bases and J lost 6, with 12 bases in between. The CDR3 has 14 residues. The CDR3 bases are TGCGCCAGCAGCCAAGATAGGAGGGTTCCCGAGCAGTACTTC. It yields the protein CASSQDRRVPEQYF.

J is TRBJ1-6 and V is TRBV29-1, with 7 bases that match TRBD1. The CDR3 is 13 residues long. Trimming removed 4 bases from V and 8 bases from J; junction bases left unmatched: 5. Germline assignment: CDR1 SQVTM and CDR2 ANQGSEA. CDR3 protein: CSVVRGLYSPLHF. The DNA of the CDR3 is TGCAGCGTTGTGAGGGGGCTCTATTCACCCCTCCACTTT.

The chain is built from TRBV7-2 and TRBJ2-7; D ambiguous. In germline, CDR1 is SGHTA, CDR2 FQGNSA. The germline V and J ends were trimmed by 0 bases and 9 bases, with 9 bases remaining between them. This CDR3 region has 12 residues. This CDR3 is CASSLASLGQYF. The CDR3, as DNA: TGTGCCAGCAGCTTAGCGAGCCTCGGGCAGTACTTC.